This T cell receptor beta chain was recovered during a study of T-cell memory formation after mild COVID-19. As for this clonotype: The antigen is undetermined.

General observations from the study: Pre-infection memory held some responding clones, suggesting pre-existing cross-reactive T cells responded. Researchers could not confirm that second-wave clones peaking on day 37 targeted SARS-CoV-2.

The CDR3 runs to 18 residues. Deletions cut 0 bases from V and 0 bases from J, with 15 bases between. Looked up from germline, CDR1 is MGHRA and CDR2 is YSYEKL. A single record per CDR3 protein comes from TCRdb applying MiXCR to the 5' RACE reads. The data hold more than 250,000 distinct CDR3 sequences, with 15% to 20% observed a single time. The gene calls are TRBV4-1 and TRBJ2-1, with D possibly called TRBD1 or TRBD2 (6 bases each). Material: PBMCs or a T cell subset sorted from them (not recorded which). This clonotype originated in a man aged 18 to 30 who had mild COVID-19 (a few samples of this study predate the infection). Cell type and time point are not known. CDR3 in amino acids: CASSQEAWGASSYNEQFF. The CDR3, as DNA: TGCGCCAGCAGCCAAGAAGCATGGGGGGCAAGCTCCTACAATGAGCAGTTCTTC.